This record looks at one T cell receptor beta chain sequence and its context. The antigen remains unidentified. The data are from a study of cytomegalovirus exposure and HLA in healthy donors. The PCR had 60 Vbeta and 13 Jbeta primers. Profiled with immunoSEQ multiplex PCR; TCRdb holds only in-frame clones, not every one. The sample yields hundreds of thousands of clones, around 73% seen once. Broader study findings: Most TCR sequences were rare, but some public TCRs occurred in many donors. TCR beta sequences numbering 16,951 were associated with HLA alleles at 0.05 false discovery rate in a later analysis.

The CDR3 extends over 13 amino acids. The V gene's germline CDR1 is MNHEY and CDR2 SVGAGI. V trimming: 2 bases; J trimming: 7 bases; junction bases outside the gene matches: 5. The material sequenced was PBMCs. The gene calls are TRBV6-5 and TRBJ2-7; 7 positions agree with TRBD1. This receptor was identified in a male donor in good health and CMV-seronegative. The CDR3 DNA is TGTGCCAGCAGTTACCCCACAGGGGAGGAGCAGTACTTC. This sequence encodes CASSYPTGEEQYF.